These 15 T cell receptor beta chains were sequenced from one sample in a study of cytomegalovirus exposure and HLA in healthy donors. Both 60 Vbeta primers and 13 Jbeta primers went into the PCR. Clones were sequenced by immunoSEQ multiplex PCR, and TCRdb holds only the in-frame ones, with some missing. The table shows roughly 100,000 clones, with 70% to 80% occurring only once. Sequenced input: PBMCs. Source of these receptors: a man between 60 and 75 years old in good health and CMV-seronegative.

The table lists this clone with a few counts. The rearrangement joins TRBV6-5 to TRBJ2-1; 11 bases are a match to TRBD1. There are 14 residues in the CDR3. Germline loops: CDR1 MNHEY, CDR2 SVGAGI. V was clipped by 7 bases and J by 6 bases; unmatched bases: 5. The CDR3 sequence: CASTSGTGGNEQFF. In nucleotides, the CDR3 is TGTGCCAGCACTTCCGGGACAGGGGGCAATGAGCAGTTCTTC.

V is TRBV9 and J is TRBJ2-2, with TRBD2 identical over 12 bases. The CDR3 length is 16 residues. The ends lost 1 base at V and 6 bases at J; junction bases unmatched: 4. In germline, CDR1 is SGDLS, CDR2 YYNGEE. The CDR3 nucleotides read TGTGCCAGCAGCGTAAACCTAGCGGGGGGGGCCGGGGAGCTGTTTTTT. Amino acids: CASSVNLAGGAGELFF.

The V and J genes are TRBV2 and TRBJ2-7; 7 nucleotides match TRBD2. This CDR3 comprises 13 residues. V was clipped by 7 bases and J by 6 bases; unmatched bases: 9. Germline CDR1 and CDR2: SNHLY and FYNNEI. The CDR3 DNA reads as TGTGCCAGCACCTCTACAGCGGGGAGCGAGCAGTACGTC. It specifies CASTSTAGSEQYV.

The genes are TRBV9 and TRBJ2-5; perhaps TRBD2 as D (5 bases). The CDR3 covers 13 residues. Germline V CDR1 and CDR2: SGDLS, YYNGEE. Deletions cut 5 bases from V and 7 bases from J, with 15 bases between. DNA for the CDR3: TGTGCCAGCAGTCCTCAGACCGAGGGGACCCAGTACTTC. It specifies CASSPQTEGTQYF.

The chain couples TRBV27 to TRBJ2-7; TRBD1 agrees at 10 bases. Germline lookup yields CDR1 MNHEY and CDR2 SMNVEV (reference sequence). The ends lost 4 bases at V and 2 bases at J; junction bases unmatched: 5. The CDR3 is made up of 15 amino acids. For the CDR3, the DNA is TGTGCCAGCAGTTCAACCGGGACAGGGGCCTACGAGCAGTACGTC. Amino acid sequence: CASSSTGTGAYEQYV.

CDR3 sequence reads: CASSFTQGTEAFF. DNA for the CDR3: TGCGCCAGCAGCTTTACACAGGGGACTGAAGCTTTCTTT. The genes are TRBV5-1 and TRBJ1-1; TRBD1 matches 7 bases. Germline V gives CDR1 SGHRS, CDR2 YFSETQ. V was clipped by 2 bases and J by 5 bases; unmatched bases: 3. The CDR3 length is 13 residues.

This chain uses TRBV10-3 with TRBJ1-2, with 7 positions matching TRBD1. V was pared by 6 bases and J by 7 bases, with 14 bases of the junction left unmatched. The CDR3 spans 15 residues. Germline V gene sequence: CDR1 ENHRY, CDR2 SYGVKD. The CDR3 protein is CAISRDSGVLFGYTF. CDR3 nucleotides: TGTGCCATCAGCCGGGACAGTGGAGTGCTTTTTGGCTACACCTTC.

Only one count was recorded for this clone. J is TRBJ2-1 and V is TRBV5-1; maybe TRBD2 (7 bases). Trimming stripped 0 bases from V and 8 bases from J, with 15 bases between. The CDR3 covers 15 residues. Germline V gene lookup returns CDR1 SGHRS and CDR2 YFSETQ. The CDR3 protein is CASSLVAGGADEQFF. The DNA for the CDR3 is TGCGCCAGCAGCTTGGTGGCTGGGGGGGCGGATGAGCAGTTCTTC.

The V gene is TRBV6-6, the J gene TRBJ1-1, with TRBD1 as a possible D gene (6 bases). The germline V gene encodes CDR1 MNHNY and CDR2 SVGAGI (reference sequence). V gave up 2 bases and J gave up 3 bases, with 13 bases separating them. This CDR3 is built from 15 residues. The CDR3 coding sequence is TGTGCCAGCAGTTACCAAGGACAGTCCTACACTGAAGCTTTCTTT. Translating it yields CASSYQGQSYTEAFF.

The rearrangement links TRBV5-6 to TRBJ2-7, with TRBD1 identical over 8 bases. Germline CDR1 SGHDT, CDR2 YYEEEE. The V segment lost 5 bases and the J segment 6 bases; nucleotides outside the gene matches: 7. The CDR3 extends over 13 amino acids. CDR3 sequence (DNA): TGTGCCAGCAGGATAACAGGGGGAGGCGAGCAGTACTTC. It encodes CASRITGGGEQYF.

The chain joins TRBV4-1 to TRBJ1-1; 8 bases fit TRBD1. The V and J ends lost 4 bases and 1 base, in that order; junction bases with no gene match: 5. Germline CDR1 reads MGHRA; CDR2 reads YSYEKL. The CDR3 loop spans 15 amino acids. The CDR3 is CASSPGDRSNTEAFF. In DNA form, the CDR3 reads TGCGCCAGCAGCCCTGGGGACAGGTCGAACACTGAAGCTTTCTTT.

The chain links TRBV4-3 to TRBJ2-5; 12 bases align to TRBD2. CDR1 and CDR2 from the germline V gene are LGHNA and YSLEER. The CDR3 totals 14 residues. V lost 8 bases to trimming and J lost 4 bases; unmatched junction nucleotides: 5. The CDR3 loop is CASPSGGAGETQYF. The CDR3 DNA reads TGCGCCAGCCCTAGCGGGGGGGCCGGAGAGACCCAGTACTTC.

As DNA, the CDR3 is TGCGCCAGCAGCCCAGGACTAGCGGGGGGACAGACCTCCTACGAGCAGTACTTC. Protein sequence: CASSPGLAGGQTSYEQYF. V usage is TRBV5-1 and J usage is TRBJ2-7; 14 bases are shared with TRBD2. Germline lookup yields CDR1 SGHRS and CDR2 YFSETQ. The CDR3 loop spans 18 amino acids. The ends lost 4 bases at V and 0 bases at J; junction bases unmatched: 9.

V gene TRBV30 combines with J gene TRBJ1-1; a possible D gene is TRBD1 (5 bases). The V end lost 0 bases, the J end lost 8 bases, and 19 bases lay between the germline ends. Germline lookup yields CDR1 GTSNPN and CDR2 SVGIG (reference sequence). The CDR3 totals 15 residues. The chain's CDR3 is CAWSVRRQGLGEAFF. In DNA, the CDR3 is TGTGCCTGGAGTGTACGTCGTCAGGGACTGGGGGAAGCTTTCTTT.

This clone has just a few counts. The chain is built from TRBV19 and TRBJ1-4; TRBD1 might be the D (5 bases). This CDR3 contains 15 residues. CDR1 and CDR2 (germline): LNHDA, SQIVND (reference sequence). The V and J ends lost 1 base and 7 bases respectively, with 13 bases between them. CDR3 region: CASSIADRTAEKLFF. CDR3 DNA sequence: TGTGCCAGTAGTATAGCTGACAGAACAGCTGAAAAACTGTTTTTT.